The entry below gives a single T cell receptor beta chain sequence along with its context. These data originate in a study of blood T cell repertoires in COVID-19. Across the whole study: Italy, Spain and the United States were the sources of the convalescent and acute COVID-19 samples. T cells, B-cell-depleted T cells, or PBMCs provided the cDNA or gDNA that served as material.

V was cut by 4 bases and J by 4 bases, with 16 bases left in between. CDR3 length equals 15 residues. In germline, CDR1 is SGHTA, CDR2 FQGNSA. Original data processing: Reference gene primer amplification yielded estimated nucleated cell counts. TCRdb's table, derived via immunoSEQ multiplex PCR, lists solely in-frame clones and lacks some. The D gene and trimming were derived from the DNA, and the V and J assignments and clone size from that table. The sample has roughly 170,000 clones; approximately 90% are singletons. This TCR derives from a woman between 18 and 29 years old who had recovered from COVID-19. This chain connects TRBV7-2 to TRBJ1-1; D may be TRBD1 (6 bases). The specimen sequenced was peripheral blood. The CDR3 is CASSYRVGMGTEAFF. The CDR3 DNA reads TGTGCCAGCAGCTACAGGGTTGGAATGGGCACTGAAGCTTTCTTT.